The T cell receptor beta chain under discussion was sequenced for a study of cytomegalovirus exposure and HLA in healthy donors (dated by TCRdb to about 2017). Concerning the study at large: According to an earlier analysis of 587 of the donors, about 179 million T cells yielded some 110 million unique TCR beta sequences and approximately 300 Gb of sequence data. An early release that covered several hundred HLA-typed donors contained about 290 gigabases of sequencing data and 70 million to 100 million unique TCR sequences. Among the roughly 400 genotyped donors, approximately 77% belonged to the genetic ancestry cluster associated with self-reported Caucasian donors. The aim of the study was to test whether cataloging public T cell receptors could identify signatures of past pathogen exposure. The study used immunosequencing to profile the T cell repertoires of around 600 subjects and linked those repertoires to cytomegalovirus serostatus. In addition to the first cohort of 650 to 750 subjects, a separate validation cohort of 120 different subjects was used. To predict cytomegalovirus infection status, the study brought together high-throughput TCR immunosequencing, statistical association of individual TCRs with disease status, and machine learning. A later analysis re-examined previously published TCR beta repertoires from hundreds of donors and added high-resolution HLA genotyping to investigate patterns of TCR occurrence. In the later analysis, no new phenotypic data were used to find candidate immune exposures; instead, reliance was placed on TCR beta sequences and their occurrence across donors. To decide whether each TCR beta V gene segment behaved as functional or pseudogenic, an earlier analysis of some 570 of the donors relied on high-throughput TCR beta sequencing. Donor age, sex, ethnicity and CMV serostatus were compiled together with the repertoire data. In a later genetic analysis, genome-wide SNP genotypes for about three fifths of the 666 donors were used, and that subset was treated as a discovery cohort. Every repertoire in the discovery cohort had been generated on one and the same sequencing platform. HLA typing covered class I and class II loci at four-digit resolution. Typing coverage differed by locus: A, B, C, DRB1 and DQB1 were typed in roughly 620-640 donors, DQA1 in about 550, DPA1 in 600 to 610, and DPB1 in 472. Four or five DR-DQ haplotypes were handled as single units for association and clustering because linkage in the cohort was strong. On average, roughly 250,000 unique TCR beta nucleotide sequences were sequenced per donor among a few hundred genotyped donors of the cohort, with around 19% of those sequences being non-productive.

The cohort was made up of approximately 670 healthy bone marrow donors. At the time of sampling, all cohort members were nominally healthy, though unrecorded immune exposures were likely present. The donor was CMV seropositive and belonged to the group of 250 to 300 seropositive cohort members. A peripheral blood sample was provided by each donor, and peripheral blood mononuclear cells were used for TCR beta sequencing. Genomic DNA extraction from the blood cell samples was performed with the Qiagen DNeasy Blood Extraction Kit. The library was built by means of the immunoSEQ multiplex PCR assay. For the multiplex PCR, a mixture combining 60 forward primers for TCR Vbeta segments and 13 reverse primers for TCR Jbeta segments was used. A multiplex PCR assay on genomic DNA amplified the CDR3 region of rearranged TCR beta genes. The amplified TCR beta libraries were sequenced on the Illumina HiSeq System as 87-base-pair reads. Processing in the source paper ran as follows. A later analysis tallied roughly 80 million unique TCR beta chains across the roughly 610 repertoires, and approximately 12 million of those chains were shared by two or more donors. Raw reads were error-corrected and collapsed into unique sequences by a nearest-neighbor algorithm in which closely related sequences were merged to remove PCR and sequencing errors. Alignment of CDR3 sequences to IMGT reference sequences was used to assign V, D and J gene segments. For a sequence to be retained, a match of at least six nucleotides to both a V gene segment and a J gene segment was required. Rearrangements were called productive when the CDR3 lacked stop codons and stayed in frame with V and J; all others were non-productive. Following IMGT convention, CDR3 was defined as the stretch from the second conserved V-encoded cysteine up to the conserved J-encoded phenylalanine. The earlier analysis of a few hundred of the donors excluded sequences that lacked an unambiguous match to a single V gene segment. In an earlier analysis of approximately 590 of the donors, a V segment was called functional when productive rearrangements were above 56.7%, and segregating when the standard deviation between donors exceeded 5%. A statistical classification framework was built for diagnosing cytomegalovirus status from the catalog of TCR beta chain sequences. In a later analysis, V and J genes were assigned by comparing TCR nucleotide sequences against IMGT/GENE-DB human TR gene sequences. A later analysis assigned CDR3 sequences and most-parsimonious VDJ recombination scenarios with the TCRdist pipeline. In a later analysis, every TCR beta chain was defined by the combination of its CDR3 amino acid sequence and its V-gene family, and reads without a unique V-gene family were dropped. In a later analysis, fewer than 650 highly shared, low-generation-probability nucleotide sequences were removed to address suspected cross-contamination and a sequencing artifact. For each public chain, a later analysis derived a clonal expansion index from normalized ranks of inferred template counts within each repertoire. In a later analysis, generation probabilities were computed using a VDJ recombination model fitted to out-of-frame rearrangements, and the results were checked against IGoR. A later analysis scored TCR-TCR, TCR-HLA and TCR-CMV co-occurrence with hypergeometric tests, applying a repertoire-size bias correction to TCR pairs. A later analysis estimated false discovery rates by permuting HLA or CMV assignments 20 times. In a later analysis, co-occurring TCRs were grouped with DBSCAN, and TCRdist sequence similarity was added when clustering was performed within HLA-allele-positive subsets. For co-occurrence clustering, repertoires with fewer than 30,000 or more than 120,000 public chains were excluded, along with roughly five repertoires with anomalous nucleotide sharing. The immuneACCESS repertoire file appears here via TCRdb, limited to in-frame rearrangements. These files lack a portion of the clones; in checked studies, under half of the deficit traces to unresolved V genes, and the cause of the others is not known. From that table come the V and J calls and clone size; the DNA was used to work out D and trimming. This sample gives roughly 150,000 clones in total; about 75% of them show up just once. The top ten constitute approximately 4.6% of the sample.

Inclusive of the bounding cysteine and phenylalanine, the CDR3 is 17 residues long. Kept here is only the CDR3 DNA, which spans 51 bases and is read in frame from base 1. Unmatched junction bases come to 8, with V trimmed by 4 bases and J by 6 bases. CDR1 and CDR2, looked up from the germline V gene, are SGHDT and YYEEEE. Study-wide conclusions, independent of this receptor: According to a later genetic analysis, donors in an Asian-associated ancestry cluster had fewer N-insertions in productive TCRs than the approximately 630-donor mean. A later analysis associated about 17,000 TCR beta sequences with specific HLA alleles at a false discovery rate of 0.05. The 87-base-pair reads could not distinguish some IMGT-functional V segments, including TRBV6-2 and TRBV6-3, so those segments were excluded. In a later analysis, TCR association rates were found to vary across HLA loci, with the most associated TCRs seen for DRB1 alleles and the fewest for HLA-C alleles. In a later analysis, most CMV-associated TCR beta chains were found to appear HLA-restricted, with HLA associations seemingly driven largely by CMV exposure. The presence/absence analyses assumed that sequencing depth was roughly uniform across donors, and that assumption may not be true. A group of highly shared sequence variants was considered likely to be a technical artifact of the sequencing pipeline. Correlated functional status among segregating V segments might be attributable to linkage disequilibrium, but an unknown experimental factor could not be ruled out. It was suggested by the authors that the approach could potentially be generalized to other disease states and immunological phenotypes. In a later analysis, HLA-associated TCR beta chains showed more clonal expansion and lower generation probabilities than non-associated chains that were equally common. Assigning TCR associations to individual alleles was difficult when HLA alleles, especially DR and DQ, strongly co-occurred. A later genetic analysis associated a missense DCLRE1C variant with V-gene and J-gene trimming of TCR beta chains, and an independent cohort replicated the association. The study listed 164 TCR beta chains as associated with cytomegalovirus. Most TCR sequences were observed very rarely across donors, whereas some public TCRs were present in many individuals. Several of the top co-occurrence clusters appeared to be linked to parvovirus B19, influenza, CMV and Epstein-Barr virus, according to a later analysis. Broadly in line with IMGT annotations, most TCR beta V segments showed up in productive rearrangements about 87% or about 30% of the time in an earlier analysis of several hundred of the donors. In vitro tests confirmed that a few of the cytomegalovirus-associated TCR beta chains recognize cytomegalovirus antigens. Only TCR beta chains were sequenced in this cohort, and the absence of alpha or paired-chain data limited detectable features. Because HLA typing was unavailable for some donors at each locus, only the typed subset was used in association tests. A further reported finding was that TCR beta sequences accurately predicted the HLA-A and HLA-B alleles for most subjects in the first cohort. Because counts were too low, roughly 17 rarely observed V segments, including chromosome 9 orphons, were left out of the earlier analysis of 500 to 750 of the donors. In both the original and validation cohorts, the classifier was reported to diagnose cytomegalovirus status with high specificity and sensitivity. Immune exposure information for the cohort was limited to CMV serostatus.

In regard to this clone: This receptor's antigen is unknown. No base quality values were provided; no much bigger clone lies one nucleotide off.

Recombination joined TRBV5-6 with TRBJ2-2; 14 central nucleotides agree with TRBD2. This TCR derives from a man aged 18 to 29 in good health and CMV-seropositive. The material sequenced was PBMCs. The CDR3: CASSQGLAGVGAGELFF. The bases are TGTGCCAGCAGCCAGGGACTAGCGGGAGTTGGCGCCGGGGAGCTGTTTTTT.